Only a few counts were recorded for the clone carrying this T cell receptor beta chain. The method was immunoSEQ multiplex PCR; TCRdb's version includes in-frame clones alone and lacks a portion of them. The sample lists roughly 240,000 clones, 87% occurring once. These data come from a study of cytomegalovirus exposure and HLA in healthy donors. Trimming removed 2 bases from V and 3 bases from J, with 8 bases in between. The CDR3 extends over 14 amino acids. Germline V gives CDR1 SGHTA, CDR2 FQGNSA. Sequenced: PBMCs. The genes are TRBV7-2 and TRBJ1-5; no clear D gene. The TCR comes from a man between 18 and 35 years old in good health and CMV-seronegative. The DNA of the CDR3 is TGTGCCAGCAGCTTACAGATAGCCAATCAGCCCCAGCATTTT. Protein sequence: CASSLQIANQPQHF.